Following are 7 T cell receptor beta chains from one sample sequenced in a study of blood T cell repertoires in COVID-19. Data came from immunoSEQ multiplex PCR; TCRdb stores just in-frame clones and leaves some out. The table lists more than 35,000 clones, roughly 78% of them singletons, with 15% to 20% in the top ten. Sequencing input: peripheral blood. The receptors were sampled from an older man with acute or convalescent COVID-19.

The V gene is TRBV7-2, the J gene TRBJ2-5; TRBD2 agrees at 12 bases. This CDR3 is built from 15 residues. Per germline, CDR1 SGHTA and CDR2 FQGNSA. After removal of 5 bases from V and 5 bases from J, the junction contained 6 bases not matched to a gene. Written as DNA, the CDR3 is TGTGCCAGCAGCCCTAGCGGGAGGGCCGGGGAGACCCAGTACTTC. Translated: CASSPSGRAGETQYF.

This clone was seen more than once but under ten times. The genes are TRBV28 and TRBJ2-7; D might be TRBD2 (6 bases). This CDR3 comprises 14 residues. The V end was cut by 5 bases, the J end by 2 bases, with 13 bases between. CDR1 is MDHEN and CDR2 is SYDVKM in the germline V gene. For the CDR3, the DNA is TGTGCCAGCAGTCCCGGGACGGGGGCCTACGAGCAGTACTTC. Its translation is CASSPGTGAYEQYF.

In this sample, this clone turned up a few times. The chain employs TRBV30 and TRBJ2-1, with a tentative D call TRBD2 (5 bases). V was pared by 0 bases and J by 8 bases, with 11 bases between. The CDR3 has 13 residues. Germline lookup yields CDR1 GTSNPN and CDR2 SVGIG (reference sequence). The CDR3 loop reads CAWSVLVGYEQFF. DNA for the CDR3: TGTGCCTGGAGTGTACTAGTAGGGTATGAGCAGTTCTTC.

The chain joins TRBV6-5 to TRBJ1-3; D possibly corresponds to TRBD1 (5 bases). The V and J ends lost 3 bases and 0 bases respectively, with 9 bases between them. The germline CDR1 and CDR2 sequences are MNHEY and SVGAGI. This CDR3 is 15 amino acids long. In DNA, the CDR3 is TGTGCCAGCAGTTATTCAGGGTCCTCTGGAAACACCATATATTTT. This encodes CASSYSGSSGNTIYF.

The chain combines TRBV28 with TRBJ1-5; D uncertain. With 6 bases removed from V and 3 bases from J, the gap between germline ends came to 12 bases. Germline V gene lookup returns CDR1 MDHEN and CDR2 SYDVKM. This CDR3 has 14 residues. The CDR3 nucleotides read TGTGCCAGCAGACCTCTCTACTACAATCAGCCCCAGCATTTT. Amino acids: CASRPLYYNQPQHF.

The chain combines TRBV19 with TRBJ2-3; 10 nucleotides line up with TRBD2. This CDR3 spans 15 amino acids. Per germline, CDR1 LNHDA and CDR2 SQIVND (reference sequence). The ends lost 4 bases at V and 14 bases at J; junction bases unmatched: 15. This CDR3 reads CASSTIAGGTQIAYF. The CDR3 DNA sequence: TGTGCCAGTAGTACAATAGCGGGAGGAACACAGATAGCGTATTTT. Full variable domain (outside the CDR3, taken from reference TRBV19 and TRBJ2-3): DGGITQSPKYLFRKEGQNVTLSCEQNLNHDAMYWYRQDPGQGLRLIYYSQIVNDFQKGDIAEGYSVSREKKESFPLTVTSAQKNPTAFYLCASSTIAGGTQIAYFGPGTRLTVL.

The gene calls are TRBV27 and TRBJ2-7; the D gene is possibly TRBD1 (6 bases). The CDR3 has 12 residues. The germline V and J ends were trimmed by 5 bases and 10 bases, with 15 bases remaining between them. Germline-derived CDR1 and CDR2 are MNHEY and SMNVEV (reference sequence). CDR3 sequence reads: CASSTQGMDQYF. CDR3 sequence (DNA): TGTGCCAGCAGTACACAGGGTATGGATCAGTACTTC.